What follows is one TCR beta chain and its context. This specimen comes from a study of T cell changes during pregnancy in multiple sclerosis. Produced via immunoSEQ multiplex PCR; TCRdb's table is partial and in-frame only. Of roughly 40,000 clones in the sample, 91% are singletons; the top ten hold about 0.5%. The sample was CD4+ T cells from peripheral blood mononuclear cells, taken in the second trimester of pregnancy. This clonotype was obtained from a female donor in good health, enrolled as a control in a pregnancy study.

The CDR3 sequence is CASKSRGLGQGADEQYF. Here the CDR3 DNA reads TGTGCCAGTAAGTCACGAGGATTGGGACAGGGGGCAGACGAGCAGTACTTC. This chain links TRBV19 with TRBJ2-7; 12 bases are shared with TRBD1. V lost 7 bases and J lost 5; bases outside the gene matches: 15. The CDR3 extends over 17 amino acids. Germline V CDR1 and CDR2: LNHDA, SQIVND (reference sequence).